Below, 15 T cell receptor beta chains from the same sample are listed, as sequenced in a study of T-cell reconstitution after alpha-beta-depleted transplantation in children. As it was prepared, the TCRbeta library received unique molecular identifiers. MiXCR was run by TCRdb on the PCR reads, yielding one entry per CDR3 protein. The sample comprises some 340,000 distinct CDR3 sequences, 10% of which are singletons, and approximately 2.3% rests with the top ten. Here the sequenced sample was PBMCs from the stem cell graft donor, taken from the stem cell graft. These receptors came from a human donor who donated a stem cell graft to a child with acute lymphoblastic leukemia.

This clonotype was seen a few times. The rearrangement joins TRBV6-2 or TRBV6-3 to TRBJ1-5, with 8 bases aligning to TRBD1. The CDR3 sequence is 12 residues long. Germline CDR1 and CDR2: MNHEY and SVGEGT. After removal of 6 bases from V and 9 bases from J, the junction contained 4 bases not matched to a gene. CDR3 in amino acids: CASSRGPWPQHF. CDR3 DNA sequence: TGTGCCAGCAGCAGGGGGCCCTGGCCCCAGCATTTT.

This clonotype has a count of ten or more. The chain recombines TRBV7-8 with TRBJ2-3, with D unclear. The V end was cut by 2 bases, the J end by 3 bases, with 9 bases between. Germline CDR1 and CDR2: SGHVS and FQNEAQ. The CDR3 contains 14 residues. CDR3 loop: CASSLYLVTDTQYF. The CDR3 DNA is TGTGCCAGCAGCTTATATTTAGTAACAGATACGCAGTATTTT. Looking up the rest from reference TRBV7-8 and TRBJ2-3 gives the full variable domain: GAGVSQSPRYKVAKRGQDVALRCDPISGHVSLFWYQQALGQGPEFLTYFQNEAQLDKSGLPSDRFFAERPEGSVSTLKIQRTQQEDSAVYLCASSLYLVTDTQYFGPGTRLTVL.

The chain has TRBV20-1 and TRBJ2-2; 8 bases are shared with TRBD2. J was trimmed by 3 bases and V by 0 bases; bases with no gene match: 9. The CDR3 runs 17 residues. The germline CDR1 and CDR2 sequences are DFQATT and SNEGSKA (reference sequence). CDR3: CSARDFSGTPDTGELFF. The CDR3 DNA sequence: TGCAGTGCTAGAGATTTTAGCGGGACGCCTGACACCGGGGAGCTGTTTTTT.

In this sample, this clonotype turned up a few times. The J gene is TRBJ2-3, the V gene TRBV5-1, with no clear D. V was cut by 0 bases and J by 4 bases, with 12 bases left in between. Per germline, CDR1 SGHRS and CDR2 YFSETQ. This CDR3 has 15 residues. CDR3 nucleotide sequence: TGCGCCAGCAGCTTGGGGCTGCTAGGCGCAGATACGCAGTATTTT. Its translation is CASSLGLLGADTQYF.

This clonotype showed up just a few times. The chain combines TRBV29-1 with TRBJ1-2; D gene ambiguous. The V end was cut by 0 bases, the J end by 4 bases, with 15 bases between. Germline V lookup: CDR1 SQVTM, CDR2 ANQGSEA. The CDR3 length is 15 residues. The CDR3 DNA is TGCAGCGTTGAAGATCTCGCAGGAATGCCCTATGGCTACACCTTC. Translation: CSVEDLAGMPYGYTF.

This chain uses TRBV7-2 with TRBJ2-7, with D uncertain. This CDR3 has 13 amino acids. Germline assignment: CDR1 SGHTA and CDR2 FQGNSA. V lost 2 bases and J lost 2, with 7 bases in between. The CDR3 loop reads CASSLWQTYEQYF. The CDR3 coding sequence is TGTGCCAGCAGCTTATGGCAGACCTACGAGCAGTACTTC.

This sequence joins TRBV4-3 and TRBJ1-4; perhaps TRBD1 as D (5 bases). The CDR3 extends over 16 amino acids. V gave up 4 bases and J gave up 2 bases, with 14 bases separating them. Germline CDR1 reads LGHNA; CDR2 reads YSLEER. The CDR3 spells CASSPEPGGTNEKLFF. The CDR3 region has the DNA TGCGCCAGCAGCCCAGAGCCCGGGGGGACTAATGAAAAACTGTTTTTT.

The sample holds many counts of this clonotype. V usage is TRBV7-9 and J usage is TRBJ2-5, with 14 bases matching TRBD2. Germline trimming cut 5 bases from V and 4 bases from J; bases unmatched to any gene: 6. This CDR3 region has 16 residues. CDR1 and CDR2 from the germline V gene are SEHNR and FQNEAQ (reference sequence). The CDR3 DNA is TGTGCCAGCAGCCCGTCCGGACTAGCGGGAGGAGAGACCCAGTACTTC. It is translated as CASSPSGLAGGETQYF.

The gene calls are TRBV20-1 and TRBJ2-7; 14 nucleotides line up with TRBD2. The CDR3 runs to 13 residues. Germline loops: CDR1 DFQATT, CDR2 SNEGSKA (reference sequence). The V and J ends lost 5 bases and 5 bases, in that order; junction bases with no gene match: 2. The CDR3 DNA is TGCAGTGCTCGGGGACTAGCGGGAGACGAGCAGTACTTC. Amino acid sequence: CSARGLAGDEQYF.

This clonotype was picked up a small number of times. V is TRBV20-1 and J is TRBJ2-1; D uncertain. Trimming removed 0 bases from V and 0 bases from J, with 12 bases in between. This CDR3 region has 16 residues. Germline-derived CDR1 and CDR2 are DFQATT and SNEGSKA (reference sequence). The CDR3 bases are TGCAGTGCTAGAGATGGACGCGGCAGCTCCTACAATGAGCAGTTCTTC. Its protein product is CSARDGRGSSYNEQFF.

The V call is TRBV5-1, the J call TRBJ2-2; D might be TRBD1 (6 bases). This CDR3 comprises 18 residues. Germline CDR1 and CDR2: SGHRS and YFSETQ. Trimming left V 5 bases short and J 1 base short, with 21 bases between. CDR3: CASSLPAGALLNTGELFF. The CDR3 DNA follows: TGCGCCAGCAGTCTGCCGGCAGGGGCGCTTTTGAACACCGGGGAGCTGTTTTTT.

This clonotype was recorded a few times. The genes are TRBV10-3 and TRBJ2-3; D gene unclear. V gave up 2 bases and J gave up 7 bases, with 4 bases separating them. The CDR3 consists of 11 residues. Germline lookup yields CDR1 ENHRY and CDR2 SYGVKD. The CDR3 nucleotides read TGTGCCATCAGTGAGGGCCATACGCAGTATTTT. Encoded protein: CAISEGHTQYF.

The V gene is TRBV7-9, the J gene TRBJ2-7; D gene uncertain. The CDR3 has 12 residues. In germline, CDR1 is SEHNR, CDR2 FQNEAQ (reference sequence). Deletions cut 0 bases from V and 6 bases from J, with 6 bases between. CDR3 DNA: TGTGCCAGCAGCTTAGCCCCCGCCGAGCAGTACTTC. Protein product: CASSLAPAEQYF. Variable domain in full (rest from reference TRBV7-9 and TRBJ2-7): DTGVSQNPRHKITKRGQNVTFRCDPISEHNRLYWYRQTLGQGPEFLTYFQNEAQLEKSRLLSDRFSAERPKGSFSTLEIQRTEQGDSAMYLCASSLAPAEQYFGPGTRLTVT.

V usage is TRBV6-5 and J usage is TRBJ2-7; weak D call: TRBD1 (6 bases). The germline CDR1 and CDR2 sequences are MNHEY and SVGAGI. This CDR3 comprises 15 residues. V gave up 5 bases and J gave up 2 bases, with 16 bases separating them. Written as DNA, the CDR3 is TGTGCCAGCAGTACCGAGACCGGGACACCCTACGAGCAGTACTTC. Residues: CASSTETGTPYEQYF.

This clonotype was observed many times. The chain joins TRBV6-5 to TRBJ2-3; 8 positions match TRBD2. Germline trimming cut 2 bases from V and 4 bases from J; bases unmatched to any gene: 11. CDR1 and CDR2 (germline): MNHEY, SVGAGI. This CDR3 is 17 amino acids long. CDR3 sequence: CASSYDIGGRTADTQYF. The CDR3 DNA is TGTGCCAGCAGTTACGATATCGGCGGGAGGACGGCAGATACGCAGTATTTT.